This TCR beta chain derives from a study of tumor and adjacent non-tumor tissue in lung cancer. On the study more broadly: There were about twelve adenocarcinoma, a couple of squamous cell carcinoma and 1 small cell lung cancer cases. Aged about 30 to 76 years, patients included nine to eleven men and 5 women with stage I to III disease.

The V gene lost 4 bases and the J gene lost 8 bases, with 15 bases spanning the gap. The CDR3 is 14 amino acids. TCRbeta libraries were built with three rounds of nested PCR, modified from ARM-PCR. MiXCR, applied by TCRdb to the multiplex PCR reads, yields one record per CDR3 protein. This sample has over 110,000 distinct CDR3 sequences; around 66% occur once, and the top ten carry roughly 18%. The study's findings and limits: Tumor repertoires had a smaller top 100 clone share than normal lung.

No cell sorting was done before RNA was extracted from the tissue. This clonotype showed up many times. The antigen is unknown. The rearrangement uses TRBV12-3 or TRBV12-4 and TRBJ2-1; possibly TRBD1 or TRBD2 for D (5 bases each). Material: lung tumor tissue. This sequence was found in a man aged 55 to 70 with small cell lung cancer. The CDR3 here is CASSWLGETDEQFF. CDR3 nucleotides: TGTGCCAGCAGTTGGTTGGGGGAGACGGATGAGCAGTTCTTC.